Presented here are 8 T cell receptor beta chains from one specimen sequenced in a study of T-cell reconstitution after alpha-beta-depleted transplantation in children. Unique molecular identifiers were incorporated when the TCRbeta library was constructed. One entry per CDR3 protein results from TCRdb running MiXCR on the PCR reads. The sample includes 500,000 to 750,000 distinct CDR3 sequences, 25% to 30% of them seen just once. Sequences were derived from PBMCs, sampled before TCRalphabeta/CD19-depleted stem cell transplant. The receptors were sampled from a boy younger than two with Wiskott-Aldrich syndrome, due to receive a stem cell transplant.

This chain connects TRBV12-3 or TRBV12-4 to TRBJ2-5, with a possible D match to TRBD1 (6 bases). V dropped 6 bases and J dropped 4 bases, with 21 bases sitting between them. The CDR3 has 16 amino acids. The chain's CDR3 is CASRRTLGRGRETQYF. The CDR3 bases are TGTGCCAGCAGGCGCACACTTGGCAGGGGACGAGAGACCCAGTACTTC.

This clonotype was seen at least ten times. The J gene is TRBJ2-7, the V gene TRBV27, with 15 bases identical to TRBD2. The V gene end was trimmed by 6 bases and the J gene end by 0 bases; junction bases not matched to a gene: 9. The CDR3 spans 18 residues. Germline CDR1 and CDR2: MNHEY and SMNVEV (reference sequence). CDR3 in DNA: TGTGCCAGCAGAAAGGGACTAGCGGGAGGCCGAGGCTCCTACGAGCAGTACTTC. Its translation: CASRKGLAGGRGSYEQYF.

This chain links TRBV7-2 with TRBJ1-5, with a possible D match to TRBD1 (6 bases). Germline CDR1 reads SGHTA; CDR2 reads FQGNSA. The CDR3 has 17 amino acids. V was trimmed by 4 bases and J by 0 bases, leaving 16 bases between them. CDR3: CASSSRQATYSNQPQHF. The CDR3 DNA reads TGTGCCAGCAGCTCAAGACAGGCGACGTATAGCAATCAGCCCCAGCATTTT.

The rearrangement joins TRBV6-4 to TRBJ2-5; 12 positions match TRBD2. V trimming: 5 bases; J trimming: 6 bases; junction bases outside the gene matches: 10. The CDR3 totals 16 residues. CDR1 and CDR2 from the germline V gene are MRHNA and SNTAGT. CDR3 sequence reads: CASSTYWTSGIKTQYF. The CDR3 DNA is TGTGCCAGCAGTACCTATTGGACTAGCGGGATAAAGACCCAGTACTTC.

This clonotype showed up just a few times. The chain links TRBV7-3 to TRBJ2-7, with TRBD2 identical over 11 bases. The length of the CDR3 is 14 residues. Germline lookup yields CDR1 SGHTA and CDR2 FQGTGA. V was clipped by 0 bases and J by 12 bases; unmatched bases: 7. Here the CDR3 reads CASSLTSGRATLYF. The CDR3 region has the DNA TGTGCCAGCAGCTTAACTAGCGGGAGGGCTACGCTGTACTTC.

The table lists this clonotype with a few counts. V gene TRBV20-1 combines with J gene TRBJ2-3; D is perhaps TRBD2 (6 bases). Germline V gene data show CDR1 as DFQATT and CDR2 as SNEGSKA (reference sequence). This CDR3 contains 16 residues. The V and J ends lost 6 bases and 2 bases respectively, with 21 bases between them. The CDR3: CSAPRAGLPFTDTQYF. The CDR3 DNA reads as TGCAGTGCCCCGAGGGCCGGACTACCGTTCACAGATACGCAGTATTTT.

V and J are TRBV7-9 and TRBJ2-7; 7 positions match TRBD1. Germline values: CDR1 SEHNR, CDR2 FQNEAQ (reference sequence). With 4 bases clipped from V and 10 bases from J, the junction kept 4 bases outside the gene matches. This CDR3 is 11 amino acids long. This CDR3 reads CASSSDRFQYF. CDR3 DNA sequence: TGTGCCAGCAGCTCGGACAGGTTTCAGTACTTC.

This clonotype was seen only once. The chain couples TRBV20-1 to TRBJ2-4; perhaps TRBD1 as D (5 bases). The CDR3 extends over 15 amino acids. Germline CDR1 DFQATT, CDR2 SNEGSKA (reference sequence). The V and J ends lost 0 bases and 0 bases respectively, with 9 bases between them. Here the CDR3 DNA reads TGCAGTGCTAGAGATTTCGACAGAGCCAAAAACATTCAGTACTTC. It codes for CSARDFDRAKNIQYF.